The rows below give T cell receptor beta chains drawn from one sample of a study of T cell responses to AZD1222 COVID-19 vaccine. The method was immunoSEQ multiplex PCR; TCRdb's version includes in-frame clones alone and lacks a portion of them. Of 150,000 or so clones in the sample, 91% were seen once. The sample was peripheral blood, taken on day 0 of AZD1222 vaccination. Source of these receptors: an adult in good health. Both conserved end residues are part of each CDR3. D genes are given only for firm matches. Size values are once, few and many counts, or a class for expanded clones, and some rows have none.

V: TRBV6-2/TRBV6-3
size: .
J: TRBJ2-3
length: 18
D: .
DNA: TGTGCCAGCAGTTACTCCGTGGGGGGGACAACCAACACAGATACGCAGTATTTT
CDR3: CASSYSVGGTTNTDTQYF

V: TRBV18
size: .
J: TRBJ1-2
length: 13
D: .
DNA: TGTGCCAGCTCACCAAGCGAGGGAAACGGCTACACCTTC
CDR3: CASSPSEGNGYTF

V: TRBV19
size: .
J: TRBJ2-7
length: 19
D: .
DNA: TGTGCCAGTAGTATTTCTTATCCTCGGGTCCAGGGAAGGGCCTACGAGCAGTACTTC
CDR3: CASSISYPRVQGRAYEQYF

V: TRBV9
size: once
J: TRBJ2-7
length: 15
D: .
DNA: TGTGCCAGCAGCGTAGCTGGCGGGTTCCTCTACGAGCAGTACTTC
CDR3: CASSVAGGFLYEQYF

V: TRBV29-1
size: .
J: TRBJ2-3
length: 14
D: .
DNA: TGCAGCGTTGAAGGGCAGGGTGGGGGAGATACGCAGTATTTT
CDR3: CSVEGQGGGDTQYF

V: TRBV6-2/TRBV6-3
size: .
J: TRBJ2-5
length: 14
D: .
DNA: TGTGCCAGCAGTTCTGACCGGGACACGGCTACCCAGTACTTC
CDR3: CASSSDRDTATQYF

V: TRBV7-2
size: .
J: TRBJ2-1
length: 16
D: .
DNA: TGTGCCAGCAGCTTAGACGGGTGGCGGGAATACAATGAGCAGTTCTTC
CDR3: CASSLDGWREYNEQFF

V: TRBV6-5
size: .
J: TRBJ1-4
length: 14
D: .
DNA: TGTGCCAGCAGCTTTACAGGGCCAAATGAAAAACTGTTTTTT
CDR3: CASSFTGPNEKLFF

V: TRBV6-6
size: few
J: TRBJ2-7
length: 15
D: .
DNA: TGTGCCAGCAGTTCAGAGGGTGCGCGCGTGCACGAGCAGTACTTC
CDR3: CASSSEGARVHEQYF

V: TRBV9
size: .
J: TRBJ2-7
length: 14
D: .
DNA: TGTGCCAGCAGCGCAACAGGTACCACCTACGAGCAGTACTTC
CDR3: CASSATGTTYEQYF

V: TRBV28
size: .
J: TRBJ1-5
length: 16
D: .
DNA: TGTGCCAGCAGTTCCCCGGGAGGGGCGGGCAATCAGCCCCAGCATTTT
CDR3: CASSSPGGAGNQPQHF